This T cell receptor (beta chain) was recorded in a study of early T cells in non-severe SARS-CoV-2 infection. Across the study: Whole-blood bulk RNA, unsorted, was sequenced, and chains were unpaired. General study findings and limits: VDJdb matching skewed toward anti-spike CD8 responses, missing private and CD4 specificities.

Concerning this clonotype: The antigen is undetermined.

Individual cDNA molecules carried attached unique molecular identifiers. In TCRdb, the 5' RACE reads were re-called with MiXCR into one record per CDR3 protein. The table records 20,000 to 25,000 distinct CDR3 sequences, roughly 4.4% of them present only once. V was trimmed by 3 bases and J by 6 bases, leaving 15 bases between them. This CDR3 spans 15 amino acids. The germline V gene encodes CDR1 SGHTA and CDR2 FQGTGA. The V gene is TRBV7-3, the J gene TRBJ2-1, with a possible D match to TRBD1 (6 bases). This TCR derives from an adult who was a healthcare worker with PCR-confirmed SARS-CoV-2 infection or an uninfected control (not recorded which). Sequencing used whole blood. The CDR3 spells CASSFQGSFINEQFF. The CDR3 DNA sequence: TGTGCCAGCAGCTTCCAGGGGTCCTTTATCAATGAGCAGTTCTTC.